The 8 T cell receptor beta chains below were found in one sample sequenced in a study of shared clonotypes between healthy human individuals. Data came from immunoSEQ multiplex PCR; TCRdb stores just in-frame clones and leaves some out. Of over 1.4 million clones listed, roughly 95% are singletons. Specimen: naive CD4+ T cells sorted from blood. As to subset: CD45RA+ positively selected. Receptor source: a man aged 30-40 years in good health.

The CDR3 spells CASSSGLAGVAETQYF. The CDR3 DNA reads as TGTGCCAGCAGTTCCGGACTAGCGGGAGTCGCAGAGACCCAGTACTTC. The gene calls are TRBV5-4 and TRBJ2-5; 13 bases are shared with TRBD2. J was trimmed by 4 bases and V by 5 bases; bases with no gene match: 8. CDR1 and CDR2 from the germline V gene are SGHNT and YYREEE (reference sequence). The CDR3 has 16 amino acids. Full variable domain (remainder filled in from reference TRBV5-4 and TRBJ2-5): ETGVTQSPTHLIKTRGQQVTLRCSSQSGHNTVSWYQQALGQGPQFIFQYYREEENGRGNFPPRFSGLQFPNYSSELNVNALELDDSALYLCASSSGLAGVAETQYFGPGTRLLVL.

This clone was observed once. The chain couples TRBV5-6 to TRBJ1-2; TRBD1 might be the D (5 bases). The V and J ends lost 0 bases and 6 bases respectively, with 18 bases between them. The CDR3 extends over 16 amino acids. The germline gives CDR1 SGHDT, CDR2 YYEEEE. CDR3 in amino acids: CASSLGPGPLRDGYTF. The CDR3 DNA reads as TGTGCCAGCAGCTTGGGACCGGGACCTCTGAGGGATGGCTACACCTTC.

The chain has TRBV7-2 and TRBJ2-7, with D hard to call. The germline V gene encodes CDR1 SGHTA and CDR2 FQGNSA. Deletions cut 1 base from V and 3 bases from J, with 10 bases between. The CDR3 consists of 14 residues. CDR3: CASSLDGMNYEQYF. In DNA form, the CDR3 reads TGTGCCAGCAGCTTAGATGGTATGAACTACGAGCAGTACTTC.

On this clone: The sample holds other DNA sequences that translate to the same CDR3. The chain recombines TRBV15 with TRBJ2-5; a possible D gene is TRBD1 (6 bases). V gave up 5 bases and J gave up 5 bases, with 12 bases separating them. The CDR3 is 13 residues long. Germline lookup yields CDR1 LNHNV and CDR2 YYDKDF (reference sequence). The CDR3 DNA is TGTGCCACCAGCGGGGGCAGGGGCGAGACCCAGTACTTC. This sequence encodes CATSGGRGETQYF. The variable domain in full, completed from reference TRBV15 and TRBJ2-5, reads DAMVIQNPRYQVTQFGKPVTLSCSQTLNHNVMYWYQQKSSQAPKLLFHYYDKDFNNEADTPDNFQSRRPNTSFCFLDIRSPGLGDTAMYLCATSGGRGETQYFGPGTRLLVL.

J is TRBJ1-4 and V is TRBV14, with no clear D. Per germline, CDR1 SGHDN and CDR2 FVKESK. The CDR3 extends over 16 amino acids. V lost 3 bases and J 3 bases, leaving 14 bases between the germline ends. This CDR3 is CASSQTDRPANEKLFF. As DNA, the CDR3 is TGTGCCAGCAGCCAGACCGACCGGCCGGCTAATGAAAAACTGTTTTTT.

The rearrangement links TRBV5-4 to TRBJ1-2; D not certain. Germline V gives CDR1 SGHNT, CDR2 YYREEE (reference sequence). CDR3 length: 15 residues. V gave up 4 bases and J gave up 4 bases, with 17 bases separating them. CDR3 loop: CASSTPLQTPYGYTF. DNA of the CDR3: TGTGCCAGCAGCACCCCCCTGCAGACACCCTATGGCTACACCTTC. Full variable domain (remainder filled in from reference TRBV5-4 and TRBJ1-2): ETGVTQSPTHLIKTRGQQVTLRCSSQSGHNTVSWYQQALGQGPQFIFQYYREEENGRGNFPPRFSGLQFPNYSSELNVNALELDDSALYLCASSTPLQTPYGYTFGSGTRLTVV.

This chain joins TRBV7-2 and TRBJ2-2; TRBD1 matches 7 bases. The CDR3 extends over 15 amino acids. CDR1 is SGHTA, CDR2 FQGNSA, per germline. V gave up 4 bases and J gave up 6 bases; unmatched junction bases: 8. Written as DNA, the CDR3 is TGTGCCAGCAGCTCATGGGACAGCGGCGCCGGGGAGCTGTTTTTT. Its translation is CASSSWDSGAGELFF. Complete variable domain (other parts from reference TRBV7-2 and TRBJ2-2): GAGVSQSPSNKVTEKGKDVELRCDPISGHTALYWYRQSLGQGLEFLIYFQGNSAPDKSGLPSDRFSAERTGGSVSTLTIQRTQQEDSAVYLCASSSWDSGAGELFFGEGSRLTVL.

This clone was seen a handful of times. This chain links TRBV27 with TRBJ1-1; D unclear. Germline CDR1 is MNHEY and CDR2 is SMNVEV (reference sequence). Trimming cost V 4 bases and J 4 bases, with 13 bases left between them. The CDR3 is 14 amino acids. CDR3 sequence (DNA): TGTGCCAGCAGTTGGACGGGCCGAGGCACTGAAGCTTTCTTT. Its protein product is CASSWTGRGTEAFF.